These 12 T cell receptor beta chains originate from one sample sequenced in a study of somatic mutations in cytotoxic T cells in rheumatoid arthritis. TCRdb's copy holds only in-frame clones and misses some; the assay was immunoSEQ multiplex PCR. The sample lists more than 7,500 clones; nearly 80% were seen once. The sample consisted of CD8+ T cells sorted from blood. The receptor set was obtained from an adult with rheumatoid arthritis.

The rearrangement links TRBV15 to TRBJ2-3, with D unresolved. The CDR3 length is 13 residues. In germline, CDR1 is LNHNV, CDR2 YYDKDF (reference sequence). Deletions cut 1 base from V and 4 bases from J, with 6 bases between. The DNA of the CDR3 is TGTGCCACCAGCAGAGGTATAGCAGATACGCAGTATTTT. Translating gives CATSRGIADTQYF. The entire variable domain, with the rest obtained from reference TRBV15 and TRBJ2-3, is as follows: DAMVIQNPRYQVTQFGKPVTLSCSQTLNHNVMYWYQQKSSQAPKLLFHYYDKDFNNEADTPDNFQSRRPNTSFCFLDIRSPGLGDTAMYLCATSRGIADTQYFGPGTRLTVL.

This chain uses TRBV7-3 with TRBJ2-5; 12 bases are shared with TRBD1. This CDR3 contains 16 residues. Germline values: CDR1 SGHTA, CDR2 FQGTGA. The V and J ends lost 1 base and 4 bases, in that order; junction bases with no gene match: 4. The CDR3 nucleotides are TGTGCCAGCAGCTTAAGTGGGACAGGGGGCGGAGAGACCCAGTACTTC. Protein product: CASSLSGTGGGETQYF.

The V call is TRBV30, the J call TRBJ2-3, with 12 bases that match TRBD1. CDR3 length: 17 residues. Germline V gene data show CDR1 as GTSNPN and CDR2 as SVGIG (reference sequence). After removal of 3 bases from V and 6 bases from J, the junction contained 13 bases not matched to a gene. The DNA for the CDR3 is TGTGCCTGGAGCCGCCTCCGGGACAGGGGGCGGACGGATACGCAGTATTTT. Translation gives CAWSRLRDRGRTDTQYF. Full variable domain (missing parts from reference TRBV30 and TRBJ2-3): SQTIHQWPATLVQPVGSPLSLECTVEGTSNPNLYWYRQAAGRGLQLLFYSVGIGQISSEVPQNLSASRPQDRQFILSSKKLLLSDSGFYLCAWSRLRDRGRTDTQYFGPGTRLTVL.

CDR3 sequence reads: CASSFLGQGYEQYF. As DNA, the CDR3 is TGTGCCAGCAGTTTTTTGGGACAGGGATACGAGCAGTACTTC. The chain links TRBV27 to TRBJ2-7; 9 nucleotides agree with TRBD1. Germline V gene data show CDR1 as MNHEY and CDR2 as SMNVEV (reference sequence). The length of the CDR3 is 14 residues. Trimming took 3 bases from V and 4 from J; bases not matched to a gene: 4.

This clone is judged hyperexpanded. The CDR3 protein is CASSPWDSGKETQYF. The CDR3 nucleotides are TGCGCCAGCAGCCCCTGGGATAGCGGGAAGGAGACCCAGTACTTC. This rearrangement joins TRBV5-1 to TRBJ2-5; TRBD2 agrees at 8 bases. This CDR3 comprises 15 residues. The V and J ends lost 4 bases and 5 bases, in that order; junction bases with no gene match: 10. Germline CDR1 reads SGHRS; CDR2 reads YFSETQ.

V and J are TRBV4-1 and TRBJ1-3; 9 nucleotides match TRBD1. The V gene end was trimmed by 4 bases and the J gene end by 1 base; junction bases not matched to a gene: 2. The germline gives CDR1 MGHRA, CDR2 YSYEKL. The CDR3 contains 15 residues. CDR3 coding DNA: TGCGCCAGCAGCCCGGACAGGGGATCTGGAAACACCATATATTTT. Its protein product is CASSPDRGSGNTIYF.

The rearrangement links TRBV12-5 to TRBJ1-1; TRBD1 might be the D (5 bases). With 2 bases removed from V and 1 base from J, the gap between germline ends came to 11 bases. Per the germline V gene, CDR1 is LGHNT and CDR2 is FRNRAP. This CDR3 is 15 amino acids long. CDR3 region: CASGLFGGGNTEAFF. The CDR3 region has the DNA TGTGCTAGTGGTTTGTTCGGGGGAGGGAACACTGAAGCTTTCTTT.

The genes are TRBV5-1 and TRBJ2-3, with no clear D. Trimming removed 0 bases at V and 6 bases at J, with 2 bases between. The CDR3 is 11 amino acids. CDR1 is SGHRS and CDR2 is YFSETQ in the germline V gene. This CDR3 reads CASSLGDTQYF. Written as DNA, the CDR3 is TGCGCCAGCAGCTTGGGTGATACGCAGTATTTT.

V usage is TRBV11-2 and J usage is TRBJ2-5, with 7 bases matching TRBD2. In germline, CDR1 is SGHAT, CDR2 FQNNGV. After removal of 1 base from V and 4 bases from J, the junction contained 0 bases not matched to a gene. This CDR3 region has 13 residues. The CDR3 protein is CASSLGGGETQYF. In DNA, the CDR3 is TGTGCCAGCAGCTTAGGGGGGGGAGAGACCCAGTACTTC. Drawing the rest from reference TRBV11-2 and TRBJ2-5, the complete variable domain is EAGVAQSPRYKIIEKRQSVAFWCNPISGHATLYWYQQILGQGPKLLIQFQNNGVVDDSQLPKDRFSAERLKGVDSTLKIQPAKLEDSAVYLCASSLGGGETQYFGPGTRLLVL.

The V gene is TRBV11-3, the J gene TRBJ2-3; D unclear. The CDR3 contains 13 residues. The V end lost 5 bases, the J end lost 5 bases, and 11 bases lay between the germline ends. Germline CDR1 is SGHNT and CDR2 is YENEEA. CDR3 amino acids: CASSLQMGDTQYF. DNA of the CDR3: TGTGCCAGCAGCCTACAGATGGGAGATACGCAGTATTTT.

This chain links TRBV18 with TRBJ1-5; 9 bases agree with TRBD1. Germline V gives CDR1 KGHSH, CDR2 LQKENI. CDR3 length: 17 residues. V gave up 3 bases and J gave up 7 bases; unmatched junction bases: 13. The CDR3 nucleotides read TGTGCCAGCTCACCTTCACGGGACAGGGAAATTCGGCAGCCCCAGCATTTT. Its protein product is CASSPSRDREIRQPQHF.

The chain combines TRBV27 with TRBJ2-7, with 9 nucleotides matching TRBD1. This CDR3 region has 13 residues. With 9 bases clipped from V and 6 bases from J, the junction kept 9 bases outside the gene matches. Germline lookup yields CDR1 MNHEY and CDR2 SMNVEV (reference sequence). CDR3 sequence (DNA): TGTGCCAGTGCCGGGACAGGGAGCGTCGAGCAGTACTTC. Encoded protein: CASAGTGSVEQYF.